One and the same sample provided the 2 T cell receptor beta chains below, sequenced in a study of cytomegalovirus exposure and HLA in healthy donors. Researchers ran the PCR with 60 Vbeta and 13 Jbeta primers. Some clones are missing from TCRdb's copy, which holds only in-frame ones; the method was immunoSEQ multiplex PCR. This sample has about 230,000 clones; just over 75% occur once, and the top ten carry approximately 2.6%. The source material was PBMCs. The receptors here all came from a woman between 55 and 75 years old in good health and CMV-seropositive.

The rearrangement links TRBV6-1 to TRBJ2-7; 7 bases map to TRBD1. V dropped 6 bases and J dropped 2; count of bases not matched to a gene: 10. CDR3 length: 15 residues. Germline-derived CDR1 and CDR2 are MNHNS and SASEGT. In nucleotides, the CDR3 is TGTGCCAGCAGCGAGCTAGGGGGCCTAACCTACGAGCAGTACTTC. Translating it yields CASSELGGLTYEQYF.

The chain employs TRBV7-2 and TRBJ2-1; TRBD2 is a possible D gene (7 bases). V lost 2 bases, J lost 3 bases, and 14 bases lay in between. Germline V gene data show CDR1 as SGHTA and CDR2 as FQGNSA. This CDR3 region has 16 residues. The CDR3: CASSLFSGGVYNEQFF. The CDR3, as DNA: TGTGCCAGCAGCTTATTCTCGGGGGGCGTCTACAATGAGCAGTTCTTC.